The 15 T cell receptor beta chains below come from one sample, sequenced in a study of CD8+CD57+ T cells in acquired aplastic anemia. CDR3 and TCR beta VDJ profiling relied on genomic DNA as the template. Via MiXCR, TCRdb re-called the reads, giving one row per CDR3 protein. Of roughly 130,000 distinct CDR3 sequences listed, roughly 50% are singletons. The sequencing sample was made of sorted CD4+, CD8+, or CD8+CD57+ T cells (not recorded which) from PBMCs. These receptors were obtained from a human donor in good health, serving as a control.

This clonotype was observed at least ten times. The V and J genes are TRBV6-1 and TRBJ1-6; D is perhaps TRBD1 (6 bases). Looked up from germline, CDR1 is MNHNS and CDR2 is SASEGT. The ends were cut back, 5 bases at V and 0 bases at J, with 17 bases in the middle. The CDR3 runs to 18 residues. CDR3 bases: TGTGCCAGCAGTCCCAGGGGACCCATGAGCTCCTATAATTCACCCCTCCACTTT. Amino acids: CASSPRGPMSSYNSPLHF.

This clonotype occurred many times. The chain employs TRBV12-3 or TRBV12-4 and TRBJ2-5, with D perhaps TRBD1 or TRBD2 (5 bases each). This CDR3 spans 15 amino acids. The V end was cut by 1 base, the J end by 3 bases, with 12 bases between. CDR3 DNA sequence: TGTGCCAGCAGTTTAGAGTCGGGACCAAAAGAGACCCAGTACTTC. Translated: CASSLESGPKETQYF.

The J gene is TRBJ1-1, the V gene TRBV4-2, with 9 bases identical to TRBD1. This CDR3 has 15 amino acids. CDR1 LGHNA and CDR2 YNFKEQ come from the germline V gene. The V gene end was trimmed by 4 bases and the J gene end by 2 bases; junction bases not matched to a gene: 5. The CDR3 nucleotides are TGTGCCAGCAGCCTAAGGACAGGGGATAACACTGAAGCTTTCTTT. This encodes CASSLRTGDNTEAFF.

This clonotype was seen only a few times. V gene TRBV10-1 combines with J gene TRBJ1-1; D is unresolved. CDR3 length: 15 residues. Trimming cost V 8 bases and J 1 base, with 17 bases left between them. Germline lookup yields CDR1 WNHNN and CDR2 SYGVQD (reference sequence). DNA of the CDR3: TGCGCCAGCCTCGACCCTAAGCAGGCGAACACTGAAGCTTTCTTT. Translating gives CASLDPKQANTEAFF.

In the case of this clonotype: A read error may explain this, as a much larger clone is one base away. The rearrangement uses TRBV6-6 and TRBJ2-1; 10 bases agree with TRBD1. The CDR3 spans 15 residues. The V gene end was trimmed by 8 bases and the J gene end by 7 bases; junction bases not matched to a gene: 11. In germline, CDR1 is MNHNY, CDR2 SVGAGI (reference sequence). CDR3 sequence (DNA): TGTGCCAGCTCGAGGACCGGGACAGGGGAGAATGAGCAGTTCTTC. It is translated as CASSRTGTGENEQFF.

This clonotype showed up many times. The chain joins TRBV7-2 to TRBJ1-3; no firm D call. Germline loops: CDR1 SGHTA, CDR2 FQGNSA. The CDR3 extends over 18 amino acids. The V gene lost 2 bases and the J gene lost 0 bases, with 17 bases spanning the gap. The CDR3 loop reads CASSLMRPGLTSGNTIYF. For the CDR3, the DNA is TGTGCCAGCAGCTTAATGAGGCCAGGTCTTACCTCTGGAAACACCATATATTTT.

With respect to this clonotype: This may be a read error: a much more frequent sequence differs by one nucleotide. The V gene is TRBV28, the J gene TRBJ1-2; 9 bases are a match to TRBD1. Germline V lookup: CDR1 MDHEN, CDR2 SYDVKM. This CDR3 has 14 residues. CDR3 in DNA: TGTGTCAGCAGTTTGGGGACAGGGAACTATGGCTACACCTTC. Its protein product is CVSSLGTGNYGYTF.

The chain recombines TRBV7-8 with TRBJ2-6; 10 nucleotides align to TRBD2. The J segment lost 4 bases and the V segment lost 6 bases, leaving 6 bases of the junction unmatched. The CDR3 is 16 amino acids. CDR1 is SGHVS and CDR2 is FQNEAQ in the germline V gene. CDR3 DNA sequence: TGTGCCAGCAGACCAGCGGGGGGGTCAGGGGCCAACGTCCTGACTTTC. Its protein product is CASRPAGGSGANVLTF.

This clonotype was seen once. Germline and junction disagree at one end, which may indicate a read error. CDR3 nucleotide sequence: TGTGCCACCAGTGATTCCCTAGCGGGGTCATACAATGAGCTGCTCTTC. This codes for CATSDSLAGSYNELLF. The chain carries TRBV24-1 and TRBJ2-1; TRBD2 matches at 9 bases. Germline CDR1 and CDR2: KGHDR and SFDVKD. CDR3 size: 16 residues.

This clonotype was seen many times. The chain couples TRBV7-8 to TRBJ2-7, with 8 bases identical to TRBD1. This CDR3 has 13 residues. Germline V gene data show CDR1 as SGHVS and CDR2 as FQNEAQ. The junction had 3 bases not matched to a gene; V was cut back by 5 bases and J by 3 bases. CDR3 coding DNA: TGTGCCAGCAGCCCAGACAGGGGCTACGAGCAGTACTTC. Protein sequence: CASSPDRGYEQYF.

This clonotype has at least ten counts. This chain joins TRBV19 and TRBJ2-5, with 8 positions matching TRBD1. This CDR3 has 14 residues. CDR1 is LNHDA, CDR2 SQIVND, per germline (reference sequence). Germline trimming cut 4 bases from V and 1 base from J; bases unmatched to any gene: 2. The CDR3 loop reads CASSTGTGQETQYF. CDR3 bases: TGTGCCAGTAGTACCGGGACAGGCCAAGAGACCCAGTACTTC. Variable domain in full (rest from reference TRBV19 and TRBJ2-5): DGGITQSPKYLFRKEGQNVTLSCEQNLNHDAMYWYRQDPGQGLRLIYYSQIVNDFQKGDIAEGYSVSREKKESFPLTVTSAQKNPTAFYLCASSTGTGQETQYFGPGTRLLVL.

This clonotype was found many times. V is TRBV14 and J is TRBJ1-6, with D unclear. CDR3 length: 12 amino acids. Germline V lookup: CDR1 SGHDN, CDR2 FVKESK. V gave up 0 bases and J gave up 14 bases, with 8 bases separating them. This chain's CDR3 is CASSQDSAALHF. The CDR3 bases are TGTGCCAGCAGCCAAGATTCAGCAGCCCTCCACTTT.

This clonotype has ten or more counts. V gene TRBV30 combines with J gene TRBJ1-6, with TRBD1 matching over 10 bases. J gave up 11 bases and V 5 bases, and 6 bases lay outside the gene matches. Looked up from germline, CDR1 is GTSNPN and CDR2 is SVGIG (reference sequence). CDR3 size: 13 residues. This chain's CDR3 is CAWQGQGMTPLHF. CDR3 DNA: TGTGCCTGGCAGGGACAGGGGATGACACCCCTCCACTTT.

The rearrangement uses TRBV24-1 and TRBJ2-1; 8 nucleotides agree with TRBD2. CDR3 length: 17 residues. V dropped 9 bases and J dropped 6; count of bases not matched to a gene: 18. CDR1 is KGHDR and CDR2 is SFDVKD in the germline V gene. The CDR3 DNA reads as TGTGCCACCCCCCCCTTAGCGGCGGGGGGTACCTGCAATGAGCAGTTCTTC. Its protein is CATPPLAAGGTCNEQFF.

This chain joins TRBV7-9 and TRBJ1-6, with D perhaps TRBD1 (6 bases). This CDR3 has 12 residues. The germline gives CDR1 SEHNR, CDR2 FQNEAQ (reference sequence). V was pared by 4 bases and J by 9 bases, with 7 bases between. CDR3 sequence (DNA): TGTGCCAGCAGCTCCAGGGGTTCACCCCTCCACTTT. This encodes CASSSRGSPLHF.